The 30 T cell receptor beta chains below were found in one sample sequenced in a study of radiation and T cells in renal cell carcinoma. This table comes from immunoSEQ multiplex PCR, and its TCRdb copy is limited to in-frame clones, with some not included. This table holds 16,000 or so clones, approximately 53% found once. Specified treatment: 15 Gy SBRT to primary tumor, nephrectomy 4 weeks later. The sample consisted of tumor tissue, taken from a patient whose treatment included radiotherapy and nephrectomy. These receptors originate from a woman aged 60-75 years with renal cell carcinoma.

The chain joins TRBV11-2 to TRBJ2-2; no firm D call. The length of the CDR3 is 13 residues. Trimming cost V 5 bases and J 3 bases, with 7 bases left between them. Per germline, CDR1 SGHAT and CDR2 FQNNGV. This CDR3 is CASSNGYTGELFF. The CDR3 coding sequence is TGTGCCAGCAGCAACGGTTACACCGGGGAGCTGTTTTTT.

This chain uses TRBV9 with TRBJ2-5; D tentatively fits TRBD1 or TRBD2 (5 bases each). Trimming pared 2 bases from V and 1 base from J, leaving 9 bases between. Per germline, CDR1 SGDLS and CDR2 YYNGEE. CDR3 length: 14 residues. The CDR3 coding sequence is TGTGCCAGCAGCGTGCAGAGGGGCCAAGAGACCCAGTACTTC. It yields the protein CASSVQRGQETQYF.

This clone was seen a few times. The V and J genes are TRBV11-2 and TRBJ2-7; TRBD2 is a possible D gene (6 bases). Deletions cut 5 bases from V and 5 bases from J, with 16 bases between. Germline loops: CDR1 SGHAT, CDR2 FQNNGV. The CDR3 sequence is 14 residues long. This CDR3 is CASSPGTGPNEQYF. The CDR3 nucleotides read TGTGCCAGCAGCCCAGGGACTGGACCCAACGAGCAGTACTTC.

The table lists this clone with many counts. This rearrangement joins TRBV19 to TRBJ1-2, with 7 positions matching TRBD1. This CDR3 is 15 amino acids long. The germline V gene encodes CDR1 LNHDA and CDR2 SQIVND (reference sequence). V lost 3 bases, J lost 7 bases, and 11 bases stayed unmatched. CDR3 sequence: CASSIDREVIGGYTF. CDR3 DNA sequence: TGTGCCAGTAGTATCGACAGGGAGGTCATCGGTGGCTACACCTTC.

V is TRBV21-1 and J is TRBJ1-3; TRBD1, as called in the table, went unchecked against the DNA. TRBV21-1 is a known pseudogene. The CDR3 covers 15 residues. The CDR3 protein is CASRPGTGCGNTIYF. As DNA, the CDR3 is TGTGCCAGCAGGCCCGGGACAGGGTGTGGAAACACCATATATTTT.

The chain is built from TRBV7-2 and TRBJ2-7, with 7 positions matching TRBD1. The J segment lost 6 bases and the V segment lost 5 bases, leaving 4 bases of the junction unmatched. Germline V gives CDR1 SGHTA, CDR2 FQGNSA. This CDR3 is 12 amino acids long. The CDR3 region is CASSLWTGEQYF. DNA of the CDR3: TGTGCCAGCAGCCTCTGGACAGGCGAGCAGTACTTC.

V is TRBV5-8 and J is TRBJ2-7; the D call may be TRBD1 or TRBD2 (6 bases each). Germline V gene data show CDR1 as SGHTS and CDR2 as YDEGEE. The CDR3 consists of 16 residues. V was shortened by 1 base and J by 1 base, with 15 bases between the two germline ends. The CDR3 DNA follows: TGTGCCAGCAGCTTGACCGGGGGCGCAAAGTCCTACGAGCAGTACTTC. Translating it yields CASSLTGGAKSYEQYF.

The chain joins TRBV29-1 to TRBJ1-4; tentatively, D is TRBD1 (6 bases). This CDR3 spans 13 amino acids. Germline V lookup: CDR1 SQVTM, CDR2 ANQGSEA. V lost 7 bases to trimming and J lost 7 bases, with 16 bases between them. The CDR3 here is CSAHKGGGEKLFF. In DNA, the CDR3 is TGCAGCGCCCACAAGGGGGGAGGTGAAAAACTGTTTTTT.

V is TRBV20-1 and J is TRBJ2-7; D is uncertain. V was pared by 4 bases and J by 2 bases, with 6 bases between. The CDR3 runs to 11 residues. Looked up from germline, CDR1 is DFQATT and CDR2 is SNEGSKA (reference sequence). The CDR3 DNA follows: TGCAGTGCTACTCAAACCTACGAGCAGTACTTC. Its protein is CSATQTYEQYF.

This chain uses TRBV4-2 with TRBJ2-1; D not certain. The CDR3 is made up of 16 amino acids. The germline V and J ends were trimmed by 3 bases and 0 bases, with 12 bases remaining between them. Germline CDR1 reads LGHNA; CDR2 reads YNFKEQ. CDR3 region: CASSQDTRSSYNEQFF. The CDR3 nucleotides are TGTGCCAGCAGCCAGGATACACGGAGCTCCTACAATGAGCAGTTCTTC.

V and J are TRBV7-2 and TRBJ2-7; D gene unclear. V lost 6 bases to trimming and J lost 3 bases, with 6 bases between them. The CDR3 spans 11 residues. From germline, CDR1 is SGHTA and CDR2 FQGNSA. CDR3 DNA sequence: TGTGCCAGCAGGGTTAACTACGAGCAGTACTTC. It yields the protein CASRVNYEQYF.

This clone is labeled medium-sized (0.01 to 0.1%). The rearrangement joins TRBV18 to TRBJ1-5, with unresolved D. The CDR3 totals 14 residues. In germline, CDR1 is KGHSH, CDR2 LQKENI. V was trimmed by 4 bases and J by 0 bases, leaving 7 bases between them. CDR3 DNA sequence: TGTGCCAGCTCACAGGAACATAGCAATCAGCCCCAGCATTTT. The encoded protein is CASSQEHSNQPQHF.

This chain joins TRBV5-1 and TRBJ2-3; 9 bases line up with TRBD2. The CDR3 extends over 16 amino acids. V lost 3 bases to trimming and J lost 4 bases; unmatched junction nucleotides: 9. Germline V gives CDR1 SGHRS, CDR2 YFSETQ. For the CDR3, the DNA is TGCGCCAGCAGCTCGACCGGGACTAGCTCTTCAGATACGCAGTATTTT. Amino acid sequence: CASSSTGTSSSDTQYF.

By share, this clone counts as medium-sized. V and J are TRBV7-2 and TRBJ2-2; no firm D call. This CDR3 spans 16 amino acids. Trimming took 5 bases from V and 0 from J, leaving 13 bases between them. Germline V gene data show CDR1 as SGHTA and CDR2 as FQGNSA. CDR3 sequence: CASSLLWDSNTGELFF. In DNA, the CDR3 is TGTGCCAGCAGCCTCTTGTGGGATTCGAACACCGGGGAGCTGTTTTTT.

This clone has just a few counts. The rearrangement joins TRBV6-5 to TRBJ1-2; D remains unclear. Germline assignment: CDR1 MNHEY and CDR2 SVGAGI. The length of the CDR3 is 16 residues. V was cut by 2 bases and J by 4 bases, with 17 bases left in between. As DNA, the CDR3 is TGTGCCAGCAGTTACCTCGGGTTGGTAACTACCTATGGCTACACCTTC. It codes for CASSYLGLVTTYGYTF.

This chain connects TRBV18 to TRBJ1-2; D gene uncertain. The length of the CDR3 is 14 residues. The V gene lost 5 bases and the J gene lost 4 bases, with 14 bases spanning the gap. CDR1 and CDR2 from the germline V gene are KGHSH and LQKENI. CDR3 loop: CASSSAGDIYGYTF. CDR3 DNA: TGTGCCAGCTCATCTGCCGGGGATATCTATGGCTACACCTTC.

This chain uses TRBV6-5 with TRBJ1-5; D is uncertain. This CDR3 comprises 16 residues. Looked up from germline, CDR1 is MNHEY and CDR2 is SVGAGI. V was shortened by 4 bases and J by 0 bases, with 13 bases between the two germline ends. The CDR3: CASSSLAAYSNQPQHF. For the CDR3, the DNA is TGTGCCAGCAGTTCCTTAGCAGCCTATAGCAATCAGCCCCAGCATTTT.

The chain joins TRBV6-1 to TRBJ1-2, with D hard to call. The V gene lost 1 base and the J gene lost 8 bases, with 8 bases spanning the gap. The CDR3 spans 12 residues. CDR1 MNHNS and CDR2 SASEGT come from the germline V gene. The CDR3 DNA reads as TGTGCCAGCAGTGAAGGTTCGGGAGGCTACACCTTC. Translation gives CASSEGSGGYTF.

The J gene is TRBJ1-2, the V gene TRBV29-1; 7 nucleotides match TRBD1. This CDR3 region has 13 residues. V lost 0 bases to trimming and J lost 7 bases; unmatched junction nucleotides: 5. Germline values: CDR1 SQVTM, CDR2 ANQGSEA. CDR3 in amino acids: CSVEDNRGAGYTF. The CDR3 DNA follows: TGCAGCGTTGAAGATAACAGGGGCGCTGGCTACACCTTC.

This chain links TRBV28 with TRBJ2-7, with 11 nucleotides matching TRBD2. The CDR3 extends over 14 amino acids. Germline V gene lookup returns CDR1 MDHEN and CDR2 SYDVKM. The V gene end was trimmed by 7 bases and the J gene end by 3 bases; junction bases not matched to a gene: 5. This CDR3 reads CASTSGLAVYEQYF. The DNA of the CDR3 is TGTGCCAGCACCTCGGGACTAGCGGTCTACGAGCAGTACTTC.

This clone was detected only a few times. The chain carries TRBV4-3 and TRBJ2-3; 7 nucleotides match TRBD2. V lost 1 base to trimming and J lost 9 bases; unmatched junction nucleotides: 4. CDR1 and CDR2 from the germline V gene are LGHNA and YSLEER. There are 13 residues in the CDR3. The CDR3 sequence: CASSQVGRETQYF. The CDR3, as DNA: TGCGCCAGCAGCCAAGTTGGGCGGGAGACGCAGTATTTT.

The rearrangement joins TRBV15 to TRBJ2-5, with TRBD2 as a possible D gene (5 bases). The germline CDR1 and CDR2 sequences are LNHNV and YYDKDF (reference sequence). This CDR3 has 15 residues. The ends were cut back, 0 bases at V and 5 bases at J, with 13 bases in the middle. CDR3 in amino acids: CATSRDLGGRETQYF. In nucleotides, the CDR3 is TGTGCCACCAGCAGAGATCTAGGCGGGCGGGAGACCCAGTACTTC.

This clone turned up a few times. The rearrangement joins TRBV5-5 to TRBJ2-6, with 9 bases matching TRBD1. Germline lookup yields CDR1 SGHKS and CDR2 YYEKEE (reference sequence). The CDR3 spans 17 residues. The junction had 4 bases not matched to a gene; V was cut back by 2 bases and J by 1 base. DNA of the CDR3: TGTGCCAGCAGCTTAACAGGGGGCGCGTCTGGGGCCAACGTCCTGACTTTC. This encodes CASSLTGGASGANVLTF.

The chain carries TRBV18 and TRBJ2-1, with D perhaps given as TRBD1 or TRBD2 (6 bases each). V lost 6 bases and J lost 8, with 20 bases in between. This CDR3 has 15 amino acids. Germline V gene lookup returns CDR1 KGHSH and CDR2 LQKENI. This CDR3 is CASSPGGGLSDEQFF. The CDR3 DNA reads as TGTGCCAGCTCCCCCGGAGGGGGGCTTTCTGATGAGCAGTTCTTC. Using reference TRBV18 and TRBJ2-1 for the parts outside the CDR3, the full variable domain is NAGVMQNPRHLVRRRGQEARLRCSPMKGHSHVYWYRQLPEEGLKFMVYLQKENIIDESGMPKERFSAEFPKEGPSILRIQQVVRGDSAAYFCASSPGGGLSDEQFFGPGTRLTVL.

This clone was counted between two and nine times. V and J are TRBV10-1 and TRBJ2-7; perhaps D is TRBD1 or TRBD2 (6 bases each). V lost 3 bases and J 6 bases, leaving 9 bases between the germline ends. Germline CDR1 is WNHNN and CDR2 is SYGVQD (reference sequence). There are 12 residues in the CDR3. The CDR3 loop is CASSEGGLEQYF. In DNA, the CDR3 is TGCGCCAGCAGTGAAGGGGGGCTCGAGCAGTACTTC.

This clone was detected a few times. The V and J genes are TRBV30 and TRBJ1-5; unclear D gene. Trimming shortened V by 0 bases and J by 3 bases, and 9 bases separated the two germline ends. In germline, CDR1 is GTSNPN, CDR2 SVGIG (reference sequence). There are 14 residues in the CDR3. The CDR3 here is CAWSVGTLNQPQHF. The CDR3 DNA follows: TGTGCCTGGAGTGTCGGCACTCTCAATCAGCCCCAGCATTTT.

This clone has only a few counts. This chain uses TRBV29-1 with TRBJ2-7; D is unresolved. Trimming cost V 3 bases and J 0 bases, with 3 bases left between them. CDR3 size: 11 residues. Germline V gene sequence: CDR1 SQVTM, CDR2 ANQGSEA. The CDR3 sequence: CSVERSYEQYF. The CDR3 DNA is TGCAGCGTTGAGCGCTCCTACGAGCAGTACTTC.

This sequence joins TRBV28 and TRBJ2-5, with D tentatively TRBD1 (6 bases). Germline V gene sequence: CDR1 MDHEN, CDR2 SYDVKM. The CDR3 sequence is 14 residues long. Trimming left V 5 bases short and J 0 bases short, with 10 bases between. The CDR3 region has the DNA TGTGCCAGCAGTCGTACAGGGAACCAAGAGACCCAGTACTTC. Translating gives CASSRTGNQETQYF.

This clone was found a few times. This rearrangement joins TRBV30 to TRBJ1-2; D may be TRBD1 (5 bases). The germline gives CDR1 GTSNPN, CDR2 SVGIG (reference sequence). With 2 bases removed from V and 5 bases from J, the gap between germline ends came to 18 bases. The CDR3 runs to 15 residues. CDR3 DNA sequence: TGTGCCTGGAGTCTACTCACCCCGGGGCTATATGGCTACACCTTC. It specifies CAWSLLTPGLYGYTF. Full variable domain (remainder filled in from reference TRBV30 and TRBJ1-2): SQTIHQWPATLVQPVGSPLSLECTVEGTSNPNLYWYRQAAGRGLQLLFYSVGIGQISSEVPQNLSASRPQDRQFILSSKKLLLSDSGFYLCAWSLLTPGLYGYTFGSGTRLTVV.

The chain uses TRBV11-2 and TRBJ2-7; 8 nucleotides align to TRBD1. CDR3 size: 14 residues. Germline V gives CDR1 SGHAT, CDR2 FQNNGV. V was clipped by 2 bases and J by 7 bases; unmatched bases: 7. The DNA for the CDR3 is TGTGCCAGCAGCTTACCCGCAGGGGGCCGGGAGCAGTACTTC. Translation gives CASSLPAGGREQYF.